Following are 16 T cell receptor beta chains from one sample sequenced in a study of control samples from healthy donors and cancer patients. TCRdb's copy holds only in-frame clones and misses some; the assay was immunoSEQ multiplex PCR. The sample consists of roughly 130,000 clones, 75% to 95% of them appearing once. Sequenced input: blood. The receptors stem from a man aged 18-30 years in good health.

The V call is TRBV19, the J call TRBJ1-1, with D possibly being TRBD1 (6 bases). The V end was cut by 8 bases, the J end by 4 bases, with 14 bases between. The CDR3 runs 13 residues. The germline gives CDR1 LNHDA, CDR2 SQIVND (reference sequence). The CDR3 here is CASGGWVGTEAFF. As DNA, the CDR3 is TGTGCCAGTGGGGGCTGGGTCGGCACTGAAGCTTTCTTT. Filled out from reference TRBV19 and TRBJ1-1, the complete variable domain reads DGGITQSPKYLFRKEGQNVTLSCEQNLNHDAMYWYRQDPGQGLRLIYYSQIVNDFQKGDIAEGYSVSREKKESFPLTVTSAQKNPTAFYLCASGGWVGTEAFFGQGTRLTVV.

The chain employs TRBV7-9 and TRBJ1-1; D unclear. This CDR3 has 13 amino acids. Trimming took off 6 bases at V and 1 base at J, with 9 bases between the two ends. Germline V lookup: CDR1 SEHNR, CDR2 FQNEAQ (reference sequence). The CDR3 loop reads CASRAPSNTEAFF. CDR3 sequence (DNA): TGTGCCAGCAGGGCACCGTCGAACACTGAAGCTTTCTTT.

The chain couples TRBV5-4 to TRBJ2-5; 10 bases map to TRBD2. Per germline, CDR1 SGHNT and CDR2 YYREEE (reference sequence). The trim removed 2 bases at V and 2 bases at J, leaving 0 bases unmatched. CDR3 length equals 14 residues. This CDR3 reads CASSLAGGQETQYF. For the CDR3, the DNA is TGTGCCAGCAGCTTAGCGGGGGGGCAAGAGACCCAGTACTTC. Supplemented by reference TRBV5-4 and TRBJ2-5, the full variable domain reads ETGVTQSPTHLIKTRGQQVTLRCSSQSGHNTVSWYQQALGQGPQFIFQYYREEENGRGNFPPRFSGLQFPNYSSELNVNALELDDSALYLCASSLAGGQETQYFGPGTRLLVL.

The chain links TRBV5-4 to TRBJ2-7; D gene unclear. This CDR3 comprises 16 residues. Trimming pared 2 bases from V and 0 bases from J, leaving 15 bases between. Germline V gene lookup returns CDR1 SGHNT and CDR2 YYREEE (reference sequence). CDR3 in amino acids: CASSLGSGVGSYEQYF. The CDR3 bases are TGTGCCAGCAGCTTAGGGTCTGGGGTAGGCTCCTACGAGCAGTACTTC.

The genes are TRBV19 and TRBJ1-3; D call uncertain. This CDR3 has 14 residues. Germline assignment: CDR1 LNHDA and CDR2 SQIVND (reference sequence). V was trimmed by 3 bases and J by 4 bases, leaving 10 bases between them. The CDR3 bases are TGTGCCAGTAGTATCCAATCGCAAGGAAACACCATATATTTT. Translation: CASSIQSQGNTIYF. The variable domain in full, with the rest retrieved from reference TRBV19 and TRBJ1-3, is DGGITQSPKYLFRKEGQNVTLSCEQNLNHDAMYWYRQDPGQGLRLIYYSQIVNDFQKGDIAEGYSVSREKKESFPLTVTSAQKNPTAFYLCASSIQSQGNTIYFGEGSWLTVV.

The chain has TRBV11-2 and TRBJ1-6, with D possibly TRBD1 on 5 matching bases. The V gene's germline CDR1 is SGHAT and CDR2 FQNNGV. V lost 5 bases, J lost 6 bases, and 11 bases lay in between. This CDR3 is built from 14 residues. CDR3 nucleotides: TGTGCCAGCAGCCAGGGACCGTTTAATTCACCCCTCCACTTT. This sequence encodes CASSQGPFNSPLHF.

V is TRBV30 and J is TRBJ1-5; D gene ambiguous. This CDR3 comprises 12 residues. Trimming removed 2 bases at V and 4 bases at J, with 6 bases between. Germline CDR1 and CDR2: GTSNPN and SVGIG (reference sequence). The CDR3: CAWSLTNQPQHF. The CDR3 DNA reads TGTGCCTGGAGTCTGACAAATCAGCCCCAGCATTTT.

The chain is built from TRBV5-1 and TRBJ2-2; D gene ambiguous. V was shortened by 0 bases and J by 7 bases, with 7 bases between the two germline ends. This CDR3 spans 13 amino acids. Germline V CDR1 and CDR2: SGHRS, YFSETQ. Here the CDR3 reads CASSLEGHGELFF. DNA for the CDR3: TGCGCCAGCAGCTTGGAAGGCCACGGGGAGCTGTTTTTT.

The chain recombines TRBV11-2 with TRBJ1-4; a weak D match, TRBD1 (5 bases). V was clipped by 4 bases and J by 8 bases, with 14 bases between them. Germline V gene data show CDR1 as SGHAT and CDR2 as FQNNGV. CDR3 size: 14 residues. CDR3 coding DNA: TGTGCCAGCAGCTCCCGTAACAGGTTCGAAAAACTGTTTTTT. Amino acid sequence: CASSSRNRFEKLFF.

This clone occurred once. The chain combines TRBV12-5 with TRBJ1-5; TRBD1 is a possible D gene (5 bases). CDR1 and CDR2 (germline): LGHNT, FRNRAP. V lost 1 base, J lost 0 bases, and 10 bases lay in between. The length of the CDR3 is 16 residues. The CDR3 DNA sequence: TGTGCTAGTGGTTTGGCCCAGGGATATAGCAATCAGCCCCAGCATTTT. This codes for CASGLAQGYSNQPQHF.

The genes are TRBV2 and TRBJ1-4, with no clear D. Germline V gives CDR1 SNHLY, CDR2 FYNNEI. Trimming cost V 8 bases and J 8 bases, with 12 bases left between them. The CDR3 is 12 residues long. CDR3: CASRRVDEKLFF. The DNA of the CDR3 is TGTGCCAGCCGGAGGGTAGACGAAAAACTGTTTTTT.

This clone was found once. The CDR3 coding sequence is TGTGCCAGCAGCTCCTTATACAGGGAGGGGAGGGAGACCCAGTACTTC. It is translated as CASSSLYREGRETQYF. This chain joins TRBV7-6 and TRBJ2-5, with D possibly being TRBD2 (7 bases). The CDR3 is made up of 16 amino acids. V lost 4 bases and J lost 5, with 20 bases in between. The V gene's germline CDR1 is SGHVS and CDR2 FNYEAQ.

V gene TRBV25-1 combines with J gene TRBJ1-1; D ambiguous. The length of the CDR3 is 12 residues. The V gene's germline CDR1 is MGHDK and CDR2 SYGVNS. Between the trimmed V and J ends, which lost 8 bases and 1 base, there was a span of 8 bases. CDR3 amino acids: CASLGWNTEAFF. The CDR3 bases are TGTGCCAGCCTGGGATGGAACACTGAAGCTTTCTTT.

The rearrangement joins TRBV7-9 to TRBJ1-2; weak D call: TRBD1 (6 bases). This CDR3 has 16 residues. Germline loops: CDR1 SEHNR, CDR2 FQNEAQ (reference sequence). Trimming took off 3 bases at V and 7 bases at J, with 21 bases between the two ends. The CDR3 DNA follows: TGTGCCAGCAGCTTCGTGAAGGCAGGGGCCAATGGTGGCTACACCTTC. This encodes CASSFVKAGANGGYTF.

This chain connects TRBV27 to TRBJ1-1; weak D call: TRBD1 (5 bases). The CDR3 extends over 16 amino acids. V was pared by 0 bases and J by 0 bases, with 11 bases between. Germline V gene lookup returns CDR1 MNHEY and CDR2 SMNVEV (reference sequence). CDR3: CASSLSPGRLNTEAFF. In nucleotides, the CDR3 is TGTGCCAGCAGTTTATCCCCGGGACGGTTGAACACTGAAGCTTTCTTT.

This clone showed up just once. The chain joins TRBV6-1 to TRBJ2-7; the match to TRBD1 covers 7 bases. CDR1 is MNHNS, CDR2 SASEGT, per germline. This CDR3 contains 18 residues. The V segment lost 0 bases and the J segment 0 bases; nucleotides outside the gene matches: 11. CDR3 amino acids: CASSEAHHRGLTSYEQYV. The CDR3 region has the DNA TGTGCCAGCAGTGAAGCCCACCACAGGGGCCTTACCTCCTACGAGCAGTACGTC.